The T cell receptor beta chain described here comes from a study of shared clonotypes between healthy human individuals. The CDR3 consists of 15 residues. The germline CDR1 and CDR2 sequences are LNHDA and SQIVND (reference sequence). J lost 2 bases, V lost 4 bases, and 8 bases had no gene match. Generated by immunoSEQ multiplex PCR, the TCRdb table keeps only in-frame clones and is missing some. The data show some 600,000 clones, approximately 96% seen once. Notes on this clone: Its antigen is not identified.

CD45RO negativity and positive selection for CCR7 defined naive CD8 cells, a population that excluded terminally differentiated effector memory CD45RA+ cells. Whole-study findings and limits: Larger estimated richness was generally seen in naive subsets than in memory subsets. The study found about 5% of naive CD4 clonotypes shared across a handful of donors. The study's rarefaction showed incomplete sorted-subset sequencing despite large depth. Unshared clonotypes carried lower generation probabilities than those common to all four donors.

The sample consisted of naive CD8+ T cells sorted from blood. The chain carries TRBV19 and TRBJ2-7, with 7 bases matching TRBD1. This clonotype was obtained from a woman aged 30 to 39 in good health. The DNA of the CDR3 is TGTGCCAGTAGTACGACAGGGTTCGGGGCCTACGAGCAGTACTTC. Translated: CASSTTGFGAYEQYF.